This TCR beta chain was sequenced in a study of T cells after yellow fever vaccination. In the case of this clonotype: Its antigen is unknown.

Regarding the study as a whole: Repertoires sorted by FACS could include abundant clonotypes that are contaminants from the bulk population. The CD4 compartment and the CD8 compartment contained a small share of clonotypes in common.

TCRdb used MiXCR to reprocess the 5' RACE reads, holding one entry per CDR3 protein. The sample contains approximately 550,000 distinct CDR3 sequences, about a fifth of which appear only once. V lost 6 bases to trimming and J lost 0 bases, with 9 bases between them. The CDR3 sequence is 13 residues long. This chain joins TRBV12-3 or TRBV12-4 and TRBJ2-7, with D perhaps given as TRBD1 or TRBD2 (5 bases each). Sequenced here: PBMCs, sampled 15 days after the yellow fever booster vaccination. This receptor was identified in a man aged 25-45 years who received the YFV17D yellow fever vaccine. The CDR3 DNA reads TGTGCCAGCAGGCCGGGACCCTCCTACGAGCAGTACTTC. Residues: CASRPGPSYEQYF.